The rows below give T cell receptor beta chains drawn from one sample of a study of blood T cell repertoires in COVID-19. TCRdb's copy holds only in-frame clones and misses some; the assay was immunoSEQ multiplex PCR. The sample contains approximately 250,000 clones, over 90% of which appear only once. Input material: peripheral blood. These receptors were obtained from a young man with COVID-19, enrolled during active disease. The CDR3 runs from the conserved cysteine through the conserved F or W. The D gene is left open where the match is weak. Clone size, where shown, is once, few, many, or a class for clones that have expanded.

>TRBD2|-|TRBJ2-3|TRBV14
TGTGCCAGCAGACGGGGGGGTACAGATACGCAGTATTTT
CASRRGGTDTQYF
>TRBD1|-|TRBJ1-6|TRBV7-7
TGTGCCAGCAGCCCAGGGGGGATTTATAATTCACCCCTCCACTTT
CASSPGGIYNSPLHF
>-|-|TRBJ1-5|TRBV12-3/TRBV12-4
TGTGCCAGCAGTTTTAGTCAGCCCCAGCATTTT
CASSFSQPQHF
>-|-|TRBJ2-1|TRBV10-2
TGCGCCAGCAGGGCGGGAACCTACAATGAGCAGTTCTTC
CASRAGTYNEQFF
>TRBD2|once|TRBJ2-3|TRBV4-2
TGTGCCAGCAGCCAAGTGGCGGGGGGAGGCACAGATACGCAGTATTTT
CASSQVAGGGTDTQYF
>TRBD2|once|TRBJ2-1|TRBV5-4
TGTGCCAGCAGCTTGTCTAGCGGGGGAGACAATGAGCAGTTCTTC
CASSLSSGGDNEQFF
>-|-|TRBJ1-6|TRBV27
TGTGCCAGCAGTTCCCCACAGGGATCTTCACCCCTCCACTTT
CASSSPQGSSPLHF
>-|-|TRBJ2-7|TRBV5-1
TGCGCCAGCAGCAAGCGACAGGATGGCGACGAGCAGTACTTC
CASSKRQDGDEQYF
>-|-|TRBJ2-7|TRBV11-2
TGTGCCAGCAGCCATTCCGGGACTCTTAAATCCTACGAGCAGTACTTC
CASSHSGTLKSYEQYF
>-|once|TRBJ1-1|TRBV12-3/TRBV12-4
TGTGCCAGCAAGGAGGGTCCTAACACTGAAGCTTTCTTT
CASKEGPNTEAFF
>-|-|TRBJ2-7|TRBV19
TGTGCCACTCTACATTCCGGGCAGGGGCTGTACGAGCAGTACTTC
CATLHSGQGLYEQYF
>-|-|TRBJ1-2|TRBV6-1
TGTGCCAGCAGTGAGATGGACAGCCATCGCTATGGCTACACCTTC
CASSEMDSHRYGYTF
>TRBD2|once|TRBJ2-1|TRBV11-2
TGTGCCAGCAGCTTAGAAGTAGGTCTAGCGGGGGGGCCAAACAATGAGCAGTTCTTC
CASSLEVGLAGGPNNEQFF
>-|-|TRBJ2-7|TRBV27
TGTGCCAGCAGCCCCCCACCGGGACTCCTATACGAGCAGTACTTC
CASSPPPGLLYEQYF
>-|-|TRBJ1-6|TRBV29-1
TGCAGCGTGACCACAGGAGGGAATTCACCCCTCCACTTT
CSVTTGGNSPLHF
>-|-|TRBJ1-5|TRBV5-6
TGTGCCAGCAGCTTGGAGCACAGCAATCAGCCCCAGCATTTT
CASSLEHSNQPQHF
>-|-|TRBJ1-3|TRBV7-2
TGTGCCAGCAGCCCCGGGAACTCTGGAAACACCATATATTTT
CASSPGNSGNTIYF
>TRBD1|-|TRBJ1-2|TRBV5-5
TGTGCCAGCAGCTTGGTAGGGGGCATGGGTTATGGCTACACCTTC
CASSLVGGMGYGYTF
>-|once|TRBJ1-1|TRBV6-5
TGTGCCAGCAGTTCAACAGGTGGTTTGAGCACTGAAGCTTTCTTT
CASSSTGGLSTEAFF
>-|-|TRBJ1-1|TRBV5-1
TGCGCCAGCAGCTTGGCGGGGGAGACTGAAGCTTTCTTT
CASSLAGETEAFF
>-|-|TRBJ1-2|TRBV6-6
TGTGCCAGCAACGATGGACAGAACTATGGCTACACCTTC
CASNDGQNYGYTF
>-|-|TRBJ2-7|TRBV3-1/TRBV3-2
TGTGCCAGCAGCCAAGTGGGCGGGGCCGGGAACGAGCAGTACTTC
CASSQVGGAGNEQYF
>-|-|TRBJ2-1|TRBV18
TGTGCCAGCTCACCCGGACGGGGGGCCGGCGAGTTCTTC
CASSPGRGAGEFF
>TRBD2|-|TRBJ2-7|TRBV4-1
TGCGCCAGCAGCCCCAGAGCGGGGGGGTCTCTCTACGAGCAGTACTTC
CASSPRAGGSLYEQYF
>TRBD2|-|TRBJ2-1|TRBV2
TGTGCCAGCAGTGAGAGGGGCTCCGGGGGGGCCTCCTACAATGAGCAGTTCTTC
CASSERGSGGASYNEQFF
>-|-|TRBJ1-2|TRBV7-3
TGTGCCAGCAGCTTAACCCCAACAGGGTACGATGGCTACACCTTC
CASSLTPTGYDGYTF
>-|-|TRBJ1-1|TRBV27
TGTGCCAGCGCCCCCAGAGGGCATGGCACTGAAGCTTTCTTT
CASAPRGHGTEAFF
>-|-|TRBJ1-2|TRBV28
TGTGCCAGCAGCGTCCCCCACTATGGCGGGGGCTACACCTTC
CASSVPHYGGGYTF
>-|-|TRBJ1-2|TRBV27
TGTGCCAGCAGTTACCGGGGGGGCAGATATGGCTACACCTTC
CASSYRGGRYGYTF
>TRBD2|-|TRBJ2-1|TRBV10-1
TGCGCCAGCAGCGCGACTAGCGGGGGGGCCGTTGAGCAGTTCTTC
CASSATSGGAVEQFF
>-|-|TRBJ2-3|TRBV5-1
TGCGCCAGCAGCTTGGGGCAGGAAGCAGATACGCAGTATTTT
CASSLGQEADTQYF
>-|-|TRBJ1-3|TRBV13
TGTGCCAGCAGCTTGGGCCGTAGCTCTGGAAACACCATATATTTT
CASSLGRSSGNTIYF
>TRBD1|-|TRBJ2-2|TRBV2
TGTGCCAGCGGACAGATTGAAGGGACAGGGGGAAGCACCGGGGAGCTGTTTTTT
CASGQIEGTGGSTGELFF
>-|-|TRBJ1-1|TRBV23-1
TGCGCCAGCAGTCATCACATTTGGGGAGGGGCGGACACTGAAGCTTTCTTT
CASSHHIWGGADTEAFF
>TRBD1|-|TRBJ1-2|TRBV5-1
TGCGCCAGCAGCTTGGATCCGGGACAGCTATCGGGCTACACCTTC
CASSLDPGQLSGYTF
>TRBD1|-|TRBJ1-3|TRBV13
TGTGCCAGCAGCTGGGGGGTGGACAGGTCTGGAAACACCATATATTTT
CASSWGVDRSGNTIYF
>TRBD2|-|TRBJ2-1|TRBV5-4
TGTGCCAGCACCTCTAACCTGTTCTCTGGGCGGGGGGCGTCCTACAATGAGCAGTTCTTC
CASTSNLFSGRGASYNEQFF
>TRBD1|-|TRBJ2-2|TRBV10-1
TGCGCCAGCAGCGACAGGGTCGGAACCGGGGAGCTGTTTTTT
CASSDRVGTGELFF
>-|once|TRBJ2-7|TRBV6-2/TRBV6-3
TGTGCCAGCAGCCCCGCCTACGAGCAGTACTTC
CASSPAYEQYF
>-|-|TRBJ2-7|TRBV7-2
TGTGCCAGCCTCCAAGGGGGGGAGGAGTCCTACGAGCAGTACTTC
CASLQGGEESYEQYF
>TRBD1|-|TRBJ1-2|TRBV3-1/TRBV3-2
TGTGCCAGCAGCTCCCCCGGGACAGGCTATGGCTACACCTTC
CASSSPGTGYGYTF
>TRBD1|-|TRBJ1-2|TRBV5-5
TGTGCCAGCAGCTCCAGGACAGGGGATCCGAATGGCTACACCTTC
CASSSRTGDPNGYTF
>-|-|TRBJ1-1|TRBV11-2
TGTGCCAGCAGCTGGACGGGATCTCACACTGAAGCTTTCTTT
CASSWTGSHTEAFF
>-|-|TRBJ1-5|TRBV18
TGTGCCAGCTCACCTGAAATTCAGGGAAATAGCAATCAGCCCCAGCATTTT
CASSPEIQGNSNQPQHF
>TRBD1|-|TRBJ2-7|TRBV10-1
TGCGCCAGCAGGGACAGGGAGGCGGGAGAGCAGTACTTC
CASRDREAGEQYF
>-|-|TRBJ1-2|TRBV4-1
TGCGCCAGCAGCCCCGCGCATAGGGCGGGTGGCTACACCTTC
CASSPAHRAGGYTF
>TRBD1|once|TRBJ1-1|TRBV10-2
TGCGCCAGCAGTGAGCTTAGGGGGCAAACTGAAGCTTTCTTT
CASSELRGQTEAFF
>-|-|TRBJ1-3|TRBV3-1/TRBV3-2
TGTGCCAGCAGCCAAGATCGCAGGCCTAACTCTGGAAACACCATATATTTT
CASSQDRRPNSGNTIYF